This passage covers 26 T cell receptor beta chains from one sample sequenced in a study of beta chain features in type 1 diabetes. All of the isolated RNA was reverse transcribed, so expressed TCRB transcripts were sequenced. TCRdb keeps only in-frame clones here, not all; method: immunoSEQ multiplex PCR. The table lists 900,000 or so clones, roughly 17% of them singletons, with 0.02% to 0.03% in the top ten. Sequenced material: naive CD4+ T cells from blood. These receptor sequences come from a woman under 30 in good health.

This clone showed up just a few times. The chain uses TRBV5-1 and TRBJ2-7, with 8 nucleotides matching TRBD2. Unmatched junction bases numbered 5, after V lost 0 bases and J lost 6 bases. This CDR3 is 14 amino acids long. Germline V gene sequence: CDR1 SGHRS, CDR2 YFSETQ. The CDR3 spells CASSLAVTSVEQYF. Written as DNA, the CDR3 is TGCGCCAGCAGCTTGGCCGTGACTAGCGTCGAGCAGTACTTC.

The table lists this clone with a few counts. The chain employs TRBV6-5 and TRBJ2-3, with 7 bases that match TRBD1. V dropped 1 base and J dropped 2; count of bases not matched to a gene: 3. The CDR3 has 15 residues. Germline-derived CDR1 and CDR2 are MNHEY and SVGAGI. The chain's CDR3 is CASSYWGQNTDTQYF. In nucleotides, the CDR3 is TGTGCCAGCAGTTACTGGGGACAGAACACAGATACGCAGTATTTT.

The chain uses TRBV5-1 and TRBJ1-1, with 9 bases identical to TRBD1. V gave up 5 bases and J gave up 4 bases; unmatched junction bases: 18. Germline CDR1 and CDR2: SGHRS and YFSETQ. The CDR3 totals 18 residues. The CDR3 nucleotides are TGCGCCAGCAGTCACGCCGGGACAGGGAAGAGCGGTGGCACTGAAGCTTTCTTT. It translates to CASSHAGTGKSGGTEAFF.

The V gene is TRBV19, the J gene TRBJ1-4; 8 positions agree with TRBD1. Germline loops: CDR1 LNHDA, CDR2 SQIVND (reference sequence). Trimming at V came to 5 bases and at J to 8 bases, leaving 4 bases not matched to a gene. This CDR3 is built from 13 residues. The CDR3 DNA follows: TGTGCCAGTAGTGGACAGGGTTGGGAAAAACTGTTTTTT. Translating it yields CASSGQGWEKLFF.

Turning to this clone: This sample also contains other DNA sequences that code for the same CDR3. The genes are TRBV5-1 and TRBJ1-2; tentatively, D is TRBD1 (6 bases). The V end was cut by 0 bases, the J end by 5 bases, with 8 bases between. CDR1 SGHRS and CDR2 YFSETQ come from the germline V gene. This CDR3 spans 13 amino acids. The CDR3 spells CASSLEQGYGYTF. CDR3 nucleotide sequence: TGCGCCAGCAGCTTGGAACAGGGATATGGCTACACCTTC.

This clone was observed a handful of times. The chain recombines TRBV10-2 with TRBJ2-7, with TRBD2 matching 10 bases. V lost 7 bases and J lost 5; bases outside the gene matches: 5. This CDR3 region has 13 residues. Per germline, CDR1 WSHSY and CDR2 SAAADI. CDR3 residues: CASKLAGGHEQYF. The CDR3 coding sequence is TGCGCCAGCAAGTTAGCGGGAGGACACGAGCAGTACTTC.

V and J are TRBV28 and TRBJ2-7, with unresolved D. Germline assignment: CDR1 MDHEN and CDR2 SYDVKM. Trimming stripped 1 base from V and 6 bases from J, with 10 bases between. The CDR3 runs 13 residues. The CDR3 sequence is CASSLSYSREQYF. CDR3 bases: TGTGCCAGCAGTTTATCGTACTCTCGCGAGCAGTACTTC.

The gene calls are TRBV5-6 and TRBJ1-1; 9 nucleotides match TRBD1. The CDR3 consists of 16 residues. V lost 4 bases, J lost 1 base, and 8 bases stayed unmatched. Germline CDR1 and CDR2: SGHDT and YYEEEE. This CDR3 reads CASSTTGTGRNTEAFF. CDR3 nucleotide sequence: TGTGCCAGCAGCACGACCGGGACAGGGCGGAACACTGAAGCTTTCTTT.

This clone was seen more than once but under ten times. The chain is built from TRBV7-2 and TRBJ2-5; 7 bases line up with TRBD1. From germline, CDR1 is SGHTA and CDR2 FQGNSA. V gave up 5 bases and J gave up 7 bases; unmatched junction bases: 7. This CDR3 comprises 13 residues. CDR3 sequence: CASSPGQSTTQYF. CDR3 bases: TGTGCCAGCAGCCCGGGACAGAGTACGACCCAGTACTTC.

The CDR3 DNA reads as TGTGCCAGCACAGGGGGCGAACACAATGAGCAGTTCTTC. This encodes CASTGGEHNEQFF. V usage is TRBV28 and J usage is TRBJ2-1; 8 nucleotides align to TRBD1. This CDR3 contains 13 residues. Per germline, CDR1 MDHEN and CDR2 SYDVKM. The junction had 4 bases not matched to a gene; V was cut back by 7 bases and J by 5 bases.

This clone was seen a few times. The rearrangement links TRBV7-9 to TRBJ1-1; D gene unclear. Germline V gene lookup returns CDR1 SEHNR and CDR2 FQNEAQ (reference sequence). V was cut by 2 bases and J by 4 bases, with 11 bases left in between. The CDR3 is 14 amino acids. The CDR3 reads CASSLSIKGTEAFF. The CDR3 region has the DNA TGTGCCAGCAGCTTAAGTATTAAGGGCACTGAAGCTTTCTTT.

This clone was seen a handful of times. The V call is TRBV15, the J call TRBJ1-1; weak D call: TRBD1 (6 bases). The CDR3 runs 17 residues. Trimming shortened V by 1 base and J by 1 base, and 16 bases separated the two germline ends. CDR1 LNHNV and CDR2 YYDKDF come from the germline V gene (reference sequence). CDR3 protein: CATSRAQAGGQNTEAFF. CDR3 sequence (DNA): TGTGCCACCAGCAGAGCCCAGGCGGGGGGACAGAACACTGAAGCTTTCTTT.

Only a few counts were recorded for this clone. The V gene is TRBV5-4, the J gene TRBJ1-2, with D possibly matching TRBD1 (6 bases). The germline V and J ends were trimmed by 1 base and 2 bases, with 12 bases remaining between them. Germline values: CDR1 SGHNT, CDR2 YYREEE (reference sequence). The CDR3 covers 15 residues. In DNA form, the CDR3 reads TGTGCCAGCAGCTTGTGGGGGCTGGGCAACTATGGCTACACCTTC. Translating gives CASSLWGLGNYGYTF.

V and J are TRBV7-2 and TRBJ2-3; tentative D call: TRBD1 (6 bases). The CDR3 spans 17 residues. CDR1 is SGHTA and CDR2 is FQGNSA in the germline V gene. The V and J ends lost 0 bases and 3 bases respectively, with 16 bases between them. The CDR3 region is CASSLALTLRGTDTQYF. In nucleotides, the CDR3 is TGTGCCAGCAGCTTAGCGCTTACCTTGAGGGGGACAGATACGCAGTATTTT.

Concerning this clone: Different DNA sequences within this sample yield the same CDR3. V is TRBV6-6 and J is TRBJ1-5; 7 bases map to TRBD1. Germline lookup yields CDR1 MNHNY and CDR2 SVGAGI (reference sequence). The CDR3 runs to 14 residues. V lost 2 bases and J lost 4; bases outside the gene matches: 2. CDR3 coding DNA: TGTGCCAGCAGTTACGGGGACAGTAATCAGCCCCAGCATTTT. Amino acids: CASSYGDSNQPQHF.

This clone has a handful of counts. V gene TRBV11-2 combines with J gene TRBJ2-7; D may be TRBD1 (5 bases). Germline CDR1 reads SGHAT; CDR2 reads FQNNGV. The CDR3 has 15 residues. V dropped 1 base and J dropped 0 bases, with 10 bases sitting between them. The CDR3 sequence: CASSLVVDSSYEQYF. As DNA, the CDR3 is TGTGCCAGCAGCTTAGTTGTCGACAGCTCCTACGAGCAGTACTTC.

The rearrangement links TRBV19 to TRBJ2-7, with D hard to call. The CDR3 loop spans 13 amino acids. The V gene's germline CDR1 is LNHDA and CDR2 SQIVND (reference sequence). V lost 3 bases, J lost 11 bases, and 17 bases lay in between. CDR3 amino acids: CASSIQHPAEKYF. The CDR3, as DNA: TGTGCCAGTAGTATCCAACACCCCGCGGAGAAGTACTTC. The variable domain in full, with the rest retrieved from reference TRBV19 and TRBJ2-7, is DGGITQSPKYLFRKEGQNVTLSCEQNLNHDAMYWYRQDPGQGLRLIYYSQIVNDFQKGDIAEGYSVSREKKESFPLTVTSAQKNPTAFYLCASSIQHPAEKYFGPGTRLTVT.

This clone has only a few counts. The chain links TRBV5-1 to TRBJ2-1; D is unresolved. V was cut by 4 bases and J by 5 bases, with 16 bases left in between. Germline CDR1 and CDR2: SGHRS and YFSETQ. This CDR3 is 15 amino acids long. CDR3 residues: CASSKGLQVDNEQFF. CDR3 DNA sequence: TGCGCCAGCAGCAAGGGCCTCCAGGTCGACAATGAGCAGTTCTTC.

V and J are TRBV18 and TRBJ2-2, with D maybe TRBD1 (5 bases). This CDR3 region has 15 residues. Germline assignment: CDR1 KGHSH and CDR2 LQKENI. Trimming stripped 3 bases from V and 1 base from J, with 9 bases between. The CDR3: CASSPDGQNTGELFF. Written as DNA, the CDR3 is TGTGCCAGCTCACCGGACGGACAGAACACCGGGGAGCTGTTTTTT.

V gene TRBV11-1 combines with J gene TRBJ2-7; D is undetermined. Trimming removed 2 bases at V and 4 bases at J, with 6 bases between. The CDR3 sequence is 12 residues long. Germline V CDR1 and CDR2: SGHAT, FQDESV (reference sequence). CDR3 protein: CASSLSDYEQYF. The CDR3 DNA follows: TGTGCCAGCAGCTTATCAGATTACGAGCAGTACTTC.

The gene calls are TRBV18 and TRBJ2-7; TRBD2 matches at 12 bases. This CDR3 comprises 15 residues. Trimming cost V 4 bases and J 4 bases; bases outside gene matches: 5. Germline CDR1 reads KGHSH; CDR2 reads LQKENI. The CDR3, as DNA: TGTGCCAGCTCACATACTAGCGGGAGGAAGTACGAGCAGTACTTC. It specifies CASSHTSGRKYEQYF. The whole variable domain, filled in from reference TRBV18 and TRBJ2-7, reads NAGVMQNPRHLVRRRGQEARLRCSPMKGHSHVYWYRQLPEEGLKFMVYLQKENIIDESGMPKERFSAEFPKEGPSILRIQQVVRGDSAAYFCASSHTSGRKYEQYFGPGTRLTVT.

V gene TRBV28 combines with J gene TRBJ2-3, with TRBD1 matching over 8 bases. This CDR3 comprises 15 residues. J was trimmed by 7 bases and V by 5 bases; bases with no gene match: 11. Germline CDR1 MDHEN, CDR2 SYDVKM. CDR3 in amino acids: CASSPQGAVMHTQYF. The CDR3 DNA is TGTGCCAGCAGTCCCCAGGGGGCCGTAATGCATACGCAGTATTTT.

The chain couples TRBV27 to TRBJ1-1, with 10 positions matching TRBD1. The CDR3 covers 15 residues. V shed 6 bases, J shed 12 bases, and the junction held 16 bases outside the gene matches. Germline-derived CDR1 and CDR2 are MNHEY and SMNVEV (reference sequence). CDR3 in DNA: TGTGCCAGCAGCCCCATAATGACAGGGGGCCTGTTAACTTTCTTT. Translation gives CASSPIMTGGLLTFF.

This clone has ten or more counts. The rearrangement joins TRBV5-4 to TRBJ2-7; the match to TRBD2 covers 14 bases. Losses at the gene ends were 3 bases for V and 5 bases for J; bases not matched to a gene: 7. Germline CDR1 SGHNT, CDR2 YYREEE (reference sequence). The CDR3 consists of 16 residues. CDR3 bases: TGTGCCAGCAGCTCCGGGACTAGCGGGAGCATCCACGAGCAGTACTTC. Translating gives CASSSGTSGSIHEQYF.

The V gene is TRBV28, the J gene TRBJ1-4, with 9 bases aligning to TRBD1. This CDR3 is 14 amino acids long. CDR1 and CDR2 from the germline V gene are MDHEN and SYDVKM. The V gene end was trimmed by 5 bases and the J gene end by 8 bases; junction bases not matched to a gene: 6. The CDR3 DNA follows: TGTGCCAGCAGTCCACAGGGGGCTGGAGAAAAACTGTTTTTT. This gives the protein CASSPQGAGEKLFF.

V is TRBV28 and J is TRBJ2-4, with 8 bases matching TRBD2. V lost 7 bases, J lost 5 bases, and 7 bases stayed unmatched. The V gene's germline CDR1 is MDHEN and CDR2 SYDVKM. This CDR3 spans 14 amino acids. In DNA, the CDR3 is TGTGCCAGCAAGCCAGCGGGAGTCCAAAACATTCAGTACTTC. This gives the protein CASKPAGVQNIQYF.